This entry describes one TCR beta chain. Its antigen is still unknown. Looked up from germline, CDR1 is GTSNPN and CDR2 is SVGIG (reference sequence). CDR3 length: 13 residues. Trimming removed 4 bases at V and 5 bases at J, with 11 bases between. The data are from a study of long-term antiretroviral therapy in people with HIV. At survey level, the immunoSEQ assay was run in its v3.0 version. The method was immunoSEQ multiplex PCR; TCRdb's version includes in-frame clones alone and lacks a portion of them. The table records tens of thousands of clones, about 95% of them present only once. The study's findings and limits: Nothing was known about ART adherence, viral resistance or changes in therapy.

The rearrangement links TRBV30 to TRBJ2-2; no definite D call. This TCR derives from a man in his thirties or forties with HIV. The material was unsorted PBMCs, obtained roughly 6.2 years after starting antiretroviral therapy. CDR3 bases: TGTGCCTGGACCCGGTCTTGGACCGGGGAGCTGTTTTTT. Translated: CAWTRSWTGELFF.